This TCR beta chain was sequenced in a study of shared clonotypes between healthy human individuals. The method was immunoSEQ multiplex PCR; TCRdb's version includes in-frame clones alone and lacks a portion of them. The profile shows approximately 1.5 million clones, just under 99% of them singletons. CD45RA-negative memory and CD45RA+ naive subsets were split from the CD4+ cells. Germline V CDR1 and CDR2: SGHRS, YFSETQ. Trimming removed 1 base from V and 2 bases from J, with 6 bases in between. The CDR3 has 14 amino acids. On this clone: This sample includes further DNA sequences coding for the same CDR3.

This chain uses TRBV5-1 with TRBJ2-2; TRBD2 is a possible D gene (5 bases). Sequenced: naive CD4+ T cells sorted from blood. As for subset: CD45RA+ positively selected. The TCR comes from a man aged 25 to 40 in good health. CDR3 nucleotides: TGCGCCAGCAGCTTGACGGGAAACACCGGGGAGCTGTTTTTT. Translating gives CASSLTGNTGELFF.